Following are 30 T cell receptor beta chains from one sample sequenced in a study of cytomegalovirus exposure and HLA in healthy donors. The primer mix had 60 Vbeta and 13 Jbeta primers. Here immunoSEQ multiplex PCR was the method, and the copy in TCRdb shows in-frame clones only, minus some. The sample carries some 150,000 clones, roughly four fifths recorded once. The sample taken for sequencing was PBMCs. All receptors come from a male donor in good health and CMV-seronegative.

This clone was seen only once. The CDR3 DNA follows: TGTGCCAGCAGTGAGCAGGGCTTTGTGCGCAATCAGCCCCAGCATTTT. This encodes CASSEQGFVRNQPQHF. This rearrangement joins TRBV2 to TRBJ1-5, with a tentative D call TRBD1 (5 bases). The CDR3 sequence is 16 residues long. V lost 3 bases to trimming and J lost 2 bases, with 14 bases between them. The germline CDR1 and CDR2 sequences are SNHLY and FYNNEI.

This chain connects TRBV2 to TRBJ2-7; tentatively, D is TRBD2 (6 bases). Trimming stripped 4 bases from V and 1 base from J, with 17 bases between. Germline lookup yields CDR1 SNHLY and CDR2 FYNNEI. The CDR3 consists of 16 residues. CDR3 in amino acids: CASSVRTTSSSYEQYF. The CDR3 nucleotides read TGTGCCAGCAGTGTAAGGACTACTTCATCATCCTACGAGCAGTACTTC.

The CDR3 protein is CASSSRAGGFQETQYF. The CDR3 coding sequence is TGTGCCAGCAGCTCGCGGGCGGGAGGCTTCCAAGAGACCCAGTACTTC. This chain links TRBV5-6 with TRBJ2-5, with TRBD2 matching over 8 bases. Germline V gene lookup returns CDR1 SGHDT and CDR2 YYEEEE. CDR3 length: 16 amino acids. The V segment lost 3 bases and the J segment 1 base; nucleotides outside the gene matches: 8.

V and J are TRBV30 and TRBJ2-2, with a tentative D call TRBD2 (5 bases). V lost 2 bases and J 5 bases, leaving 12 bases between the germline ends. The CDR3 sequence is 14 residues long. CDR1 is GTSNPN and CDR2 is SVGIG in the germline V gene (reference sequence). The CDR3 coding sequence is TGTGCCTGGAGTTCTCCGGGGTTGACCGGGGAGCTGTTTTTT. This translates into CAWSSPGLTGELFF. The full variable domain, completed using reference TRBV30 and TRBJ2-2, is SQTIHQWPATLVQPVGSPLSLECTVEGTSNPNLYWYRQAAGRGLQLLFYSVGIGQISSEVPQNLSASRPQDRQFILSSKKLLLSDSGFYLCAWSSPGLTGELFFGEGSRLTVL.

CDR3 sequence: CASSFGTSGGETQYF. CDR3 DNA sequence: TGTGCCAGCAGTTTTGGGACTAGCGGGGGAGAGACCCAGTACTTC. The J gene is TRBJ2-5, the V gene TRBV27, with 14 nucleotides matching TRBD2. Trimming at V came to 3 bases and at J to 4 bases, leaving 1 base not matched to a gene. CDR3 size: 15 residues. Germline V gives CDR1 MNHEY, CDR2 SMNVEV (reference sequence).

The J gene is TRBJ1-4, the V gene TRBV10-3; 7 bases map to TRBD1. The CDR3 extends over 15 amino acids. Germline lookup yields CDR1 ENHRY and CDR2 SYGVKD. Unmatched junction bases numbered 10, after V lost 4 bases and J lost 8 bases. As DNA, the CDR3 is TGTGCCATCAGTGGCGGCGACAGGGTAGGGGAAAAACTGTTTTTT. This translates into CAISGGDRVGEKLFF.

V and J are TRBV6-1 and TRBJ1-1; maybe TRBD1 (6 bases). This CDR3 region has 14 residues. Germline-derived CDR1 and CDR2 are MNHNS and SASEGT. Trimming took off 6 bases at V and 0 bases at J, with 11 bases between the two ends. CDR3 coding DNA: TGTGCCAGCAGGGACAGCGTCATGAACACTGAAGCTTTCTTT. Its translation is CASRDSVMNTEAFF.

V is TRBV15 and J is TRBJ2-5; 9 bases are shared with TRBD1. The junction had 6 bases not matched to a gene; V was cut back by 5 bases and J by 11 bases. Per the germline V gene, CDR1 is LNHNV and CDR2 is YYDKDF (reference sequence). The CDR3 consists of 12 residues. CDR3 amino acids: CATSGTGTLQYF. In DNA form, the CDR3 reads TGTGCCACCAGCGGGACAGGGACTTTGCAGTACTTC.

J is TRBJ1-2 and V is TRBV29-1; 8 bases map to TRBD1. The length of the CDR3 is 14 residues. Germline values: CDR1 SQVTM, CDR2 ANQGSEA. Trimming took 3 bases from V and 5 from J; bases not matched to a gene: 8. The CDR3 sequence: CSVDAGGRGYGYTF. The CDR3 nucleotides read TGCAGCGTTGACGCAGGGGGCAGAGGATATGGCTACACCTTC. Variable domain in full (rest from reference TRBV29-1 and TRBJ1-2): SAVISQKPSRDICQRGTSLTIQCQVDSQVTMMFWYRQQPGQSLTLIATANQGSEATYESGFVIDKFPISRPNLTFSTLTVSNMSPEDSSIYLCSVDAGGRGYGYTFGSGTRLTVV.

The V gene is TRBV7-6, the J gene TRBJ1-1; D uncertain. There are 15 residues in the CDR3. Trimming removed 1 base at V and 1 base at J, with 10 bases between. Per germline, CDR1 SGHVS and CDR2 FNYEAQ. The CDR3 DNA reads TGTGCCAGCAGCTTAGAAGCGGGCCCGAACACTGAAGCTTTCTTT. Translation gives CASSLEAGPNTEAFF.

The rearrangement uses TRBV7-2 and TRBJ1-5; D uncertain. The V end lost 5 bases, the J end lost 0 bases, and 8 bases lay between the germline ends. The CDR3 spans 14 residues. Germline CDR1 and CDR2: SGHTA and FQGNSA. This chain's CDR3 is CASSIGLSNQPQHF. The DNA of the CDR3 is TGTGCCAGCAGCATAGGACTTAGCAATCAGCCCCAGCATTTT.

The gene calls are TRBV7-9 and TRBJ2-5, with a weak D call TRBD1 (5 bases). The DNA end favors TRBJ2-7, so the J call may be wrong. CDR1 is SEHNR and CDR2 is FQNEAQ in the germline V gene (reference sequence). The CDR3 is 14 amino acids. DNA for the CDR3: TGTGCCAGCAGCTTCCGGCAGGGTTCCTACGAGCAGTACTTC. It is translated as CASSFRQGSYEQYF.

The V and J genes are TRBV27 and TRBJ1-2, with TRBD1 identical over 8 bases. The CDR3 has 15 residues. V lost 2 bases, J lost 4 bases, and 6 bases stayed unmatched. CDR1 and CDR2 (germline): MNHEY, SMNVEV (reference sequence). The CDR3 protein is CASSLGRTGIYGYTF. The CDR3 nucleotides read TGTGCCAGCAGTTTAGGGAGGACAGGGATCTATGGCTACACCTTC.

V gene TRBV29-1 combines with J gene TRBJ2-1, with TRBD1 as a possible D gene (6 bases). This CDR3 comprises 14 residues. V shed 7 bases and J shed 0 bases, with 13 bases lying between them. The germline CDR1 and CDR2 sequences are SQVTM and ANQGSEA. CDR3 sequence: CSAWTASSYNEQFF. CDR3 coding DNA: TGCAGCGCTTGGACAGCAAGCTCCTACAATGAGCAGTTCTTC.

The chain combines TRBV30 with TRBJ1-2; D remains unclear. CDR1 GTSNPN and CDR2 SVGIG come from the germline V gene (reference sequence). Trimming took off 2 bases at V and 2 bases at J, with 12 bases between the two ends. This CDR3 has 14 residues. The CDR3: CAWSRSGGNYGYTF. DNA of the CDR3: TGTGCCTGGAGTCGATCGGGCGGGAACTATGGCTACACCTTC.

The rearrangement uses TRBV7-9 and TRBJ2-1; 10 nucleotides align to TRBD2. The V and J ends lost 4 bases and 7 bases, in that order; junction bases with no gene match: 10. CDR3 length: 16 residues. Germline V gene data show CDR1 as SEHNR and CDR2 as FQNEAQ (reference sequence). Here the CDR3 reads CASSSPIAGGANEQFF. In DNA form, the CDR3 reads TGTGCCAGCAGCTCCCCAATAGCGGGAGGTGCAAATGAGCAGTTCTTC.

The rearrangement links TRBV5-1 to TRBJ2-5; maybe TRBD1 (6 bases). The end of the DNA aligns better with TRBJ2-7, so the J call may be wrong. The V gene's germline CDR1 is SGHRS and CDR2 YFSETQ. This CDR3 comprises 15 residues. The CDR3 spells CASSVDRYLAYEQYF. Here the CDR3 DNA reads TGCGCCAGCAGCGTAGACAGGTACCTTGCCTACGAGCAGTACTTC.

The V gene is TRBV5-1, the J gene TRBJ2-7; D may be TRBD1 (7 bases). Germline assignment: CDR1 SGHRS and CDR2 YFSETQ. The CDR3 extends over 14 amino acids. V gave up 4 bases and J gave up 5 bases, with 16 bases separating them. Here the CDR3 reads CASSIAGQINEQYF. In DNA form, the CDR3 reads TGCGCCAGCAGCATCGCGGGACAGATCAACGAGCAGTACTTC.

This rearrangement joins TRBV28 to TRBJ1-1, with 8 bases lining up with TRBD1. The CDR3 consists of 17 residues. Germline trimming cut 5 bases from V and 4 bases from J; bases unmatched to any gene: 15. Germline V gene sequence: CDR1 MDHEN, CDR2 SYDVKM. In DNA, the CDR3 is TGTGCCAGCAGTCCACCGCGACCCCGACAGGGGATCACTGAAGCTTTCTTT. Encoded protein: CASSPPRPRQGITEAFF.

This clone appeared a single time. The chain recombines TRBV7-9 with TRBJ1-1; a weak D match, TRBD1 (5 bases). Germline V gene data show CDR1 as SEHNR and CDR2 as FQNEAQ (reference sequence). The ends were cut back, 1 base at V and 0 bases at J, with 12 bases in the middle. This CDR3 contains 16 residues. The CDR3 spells CASSLGAGPMNTEAFF. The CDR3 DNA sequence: TGTGCCAGCAGCTTAGGGGCAGGGCCCATGAACACTGAAGCTTTCTTT.

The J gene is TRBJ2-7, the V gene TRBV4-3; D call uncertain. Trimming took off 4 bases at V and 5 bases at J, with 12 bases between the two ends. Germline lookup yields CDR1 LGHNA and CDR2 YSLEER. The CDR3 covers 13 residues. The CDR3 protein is CASSPAMLDEQYF. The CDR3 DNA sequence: TGCGCCAGCAGCCCCGCTATGTTGGACGAGCAGTACTTC.

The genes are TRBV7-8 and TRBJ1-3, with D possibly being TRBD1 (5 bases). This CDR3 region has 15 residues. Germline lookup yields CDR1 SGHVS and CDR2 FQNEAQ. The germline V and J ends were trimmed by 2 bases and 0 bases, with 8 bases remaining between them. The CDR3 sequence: CASSLRGSSGNTIYF. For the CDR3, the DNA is TGTGCCAGCAGCTTAAGGGGTTCCTCTGGAAACACCATATATTTT.

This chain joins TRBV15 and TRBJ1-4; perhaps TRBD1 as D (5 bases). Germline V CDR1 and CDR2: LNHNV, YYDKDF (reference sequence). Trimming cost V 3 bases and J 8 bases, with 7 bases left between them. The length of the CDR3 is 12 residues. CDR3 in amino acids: CATSRGGEKLFF. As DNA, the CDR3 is TGTGCCACCAGCAGGGGGGGGGAAAAACTGTTTTTT.

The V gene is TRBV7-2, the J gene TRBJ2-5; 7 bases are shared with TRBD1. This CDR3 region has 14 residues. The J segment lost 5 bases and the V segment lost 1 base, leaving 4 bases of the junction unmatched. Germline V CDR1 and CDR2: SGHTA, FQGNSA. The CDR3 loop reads CASSLGTGGETQYF. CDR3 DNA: TGTGCCAGCAGCTTAGGGACAGGAGGCGAGACCCAGTACTTC.

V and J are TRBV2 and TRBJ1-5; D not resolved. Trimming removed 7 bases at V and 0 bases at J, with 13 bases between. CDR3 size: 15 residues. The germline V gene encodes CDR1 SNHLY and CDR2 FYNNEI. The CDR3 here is CASTKTEGSNQPQHF. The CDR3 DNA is TGTGCCAGCACTAAAACGGAGGGTAGCAATCAGCCCCAGCATTTT. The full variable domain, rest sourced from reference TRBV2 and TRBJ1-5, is EPEVTQTPSHQVTQMGQEVILRCVPISNHLYFYWYRQILGQKVEFLVSFYNNEISEKSEIFDDQFSVERPDGSNFTLKIRSTKLEDSAMYFCASTKTEGSNQPQHFGDGTRLSIL.

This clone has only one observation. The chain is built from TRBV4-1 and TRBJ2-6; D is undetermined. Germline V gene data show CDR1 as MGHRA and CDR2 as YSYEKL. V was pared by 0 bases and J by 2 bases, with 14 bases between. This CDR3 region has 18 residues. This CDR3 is CASSQDPHRGAGANVLTF. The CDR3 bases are TGCGCCAGCAGCCAAGATCCCCACCGCGGAGCTGGGGCCAACGTCCTGACTTTC.

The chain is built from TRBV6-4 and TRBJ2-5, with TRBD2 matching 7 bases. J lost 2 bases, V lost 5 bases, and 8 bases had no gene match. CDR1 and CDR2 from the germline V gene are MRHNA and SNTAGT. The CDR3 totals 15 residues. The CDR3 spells CASSLNGRSQETQYF. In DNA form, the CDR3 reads TGTGCCAGCAGTCTGAACGGGAGGAGTCAAGAGACCCAGTACTTC.

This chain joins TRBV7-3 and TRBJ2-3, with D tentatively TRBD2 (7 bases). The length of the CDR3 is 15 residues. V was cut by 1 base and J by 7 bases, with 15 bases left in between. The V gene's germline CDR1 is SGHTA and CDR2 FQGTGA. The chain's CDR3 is CASSLSGRGGNTQYF. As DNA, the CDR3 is TGTGCCAGCAGCTTAAGCGGGAGAGGGGGTAATACGCAGTATTTT.

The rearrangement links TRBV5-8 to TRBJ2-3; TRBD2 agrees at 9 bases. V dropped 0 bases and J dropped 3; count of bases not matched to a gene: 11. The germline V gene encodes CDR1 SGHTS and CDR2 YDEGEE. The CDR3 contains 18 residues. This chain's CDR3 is CASSLGVAGEFLTDTQYF. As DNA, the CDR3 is TGTGCCAGCAGCTTGGGGGTAGCGGGAGAGTTTCTTACAGATACGCAGTATTTT.

CDR3 DNA sequence: TGTGCCAGCAGCGTAGGAGGTAGCGGGATTGAGACCCAGTACTTC. Residues: CASSVGGSGIETQYF. The chain uses TRBV9 and TRBJ2-5, with 8 bases aligning to TRBD2. V gave up 0 bases and J gave up 5 bases; unmatched junction bases: 6. CDR3 size: 15 residues. Germline-derived CDR1 and CDR2 are SGDLS and YYNGEE.